The sample holds many counts of the clone carrying this T cell receptor beta chain. Its antigen remains unknown. Sampled blood dates from first hyperthyroidism diagnosis, and it precedes any ophthalmopathy symptoms. PBMCs stemmed from 10 ml fresh peripheral blood. This record comes from a study of T cells in Graves' hyperthyroidism and ophthalmopathy. Study-level information: Peripheral blood specimens were obtained at initial diagnosis, prior to any treatment.

Amplification of TCR beta CDR3 regions used RNA as the template. First-round RT-PCR with HTBI primers amplified the TCR CDR3 region. TCRdb passed the multiplex PCR reads through MiXCR, listing each CDR3 protein once. Here the sample spans some 300,000 distinct CDR3 sequences, about an eighth being singletons. V gave up 6 bases and J gave up 0 bases, with 12 bases separating them. Germline V gives CDR1 MNHEY, CDR2 SVGEGT. CDR3 length: 15 residues. Findings and caveats of the study: Peripheral blood also featured most of the thyroid clonotypes expanded above 0.001.

Sample: blood. The TCR comes from a woman aged 25 to 39 with Graves' hyperthyroidism that later progressed to Graves' ophthalmopathy. The chain has TRBV6-2 or TRBV6-3 and TRBJ1-5; D unresolved. CDR3 coding DNA: TGTGCCAGCAGGGCGCCGGACCTTAGCAATCAGCCCCAGCATTTT. Its protein is CASRAPDLSNQPQHF.